The 29 T cell receptor beta chains below were found in one sample sequenced in a study of blood T cells in healthy people across ages. Primed by a sample-barcoded 5' primer and a J-beta primer mix, a second PCR proceeded for roughly 6 to 12 cycles. TCRdb called the 5' RACE reads again in MiXCR, with one record for every CDR3 protein. This repertoire shows over a million distinct CDR3 sequences, approximately 39% found once; its top ten account for under 5%. The sequenced material came from blood. The origin of the receptors is a woman in her late teens or twenties in good health.

This clonotype was observed a few times. The chain is built from TRBV15 and TRBJ1-4, with D possibly matching TRBD1 (5 bases). This CDR3 is built from 15 residues. Germline V gene data show CDR1 as LNHNV and CDR2 as YYDKDF (reference sequence). V shed 1 base and J shed 8 bases, with 14 bases lying between them. CDR3 nucleotides: TGTGCCACCAGCAGAGGGGAAGGGGTTGGCGAAAAACTGTTTTTT. Protein product: CATSRGEGVGEKLFF.

This chain uses TRBV5-1 with TRBJ2-7; 7 bases are shared with TRBD1. This CDR3 is 16 amino acids long. Germline V gene data show CDR1 as SGHRS and CDR2 as YFSETQ. Unmatched junction bases numbered 10, after V lost 2 bases and J lost 2 bases. The CDR3 protein is CASSFTPGQQTYEQYF. The DNA of the CDR3 is TGCGCCAGCAGCTTCACCCCGGGACAGCAAACCTACGAGCAGTACTTC.

This clonotype was seen many times. The chain is built from TRBV29-1 and TRBJ2-1; D uncertain. The germline V gene has CDR1 SQVTM and CDR2 ANQGSEA. The V end was cut by 6 bases, the J end by 8 bases, with 14 bases between. This CDR3 is 12 amino acids long. The CDR3 DNA follows: TGCAGCGTCATTCCGCAGCCACATGAGCAGTTCTTC. It codes for CSVIPQPHEQFF.

CDR3: CASRQNRVEETQYF. As DNA, the CDR3 is TGTGCCAGCAGACAAAACAGGGTCGAGGAGACCCAGTACTTC. V gene TRBV6-2 or TRBV6-3 combines with J gene TRBJ2-5, with TRBD1 as a possible D gene (6 bases). The CDR3 consists of 14 residues. The germline gives CDR1 MNHEY, CDR2 SVGEGT. The germline V and J ends were trimmed by 6 bases and 5 bases, with 16 bases remaining between them.

Only a few counts were recorded for this clonotype. This chain connects TRBV12-3 or TRBV12-4 to TRBJ1-5, with a weak D call TRBD1 (6 bases). This CDR3 spans 14 amino acids. V was cut by 1 base and J by 3 bases, with 7 bases left in between. In DNA form, the CDR3 reads TGTGCCAGCAGTTTAGTGGGGGCCAATCAGCCCCAGCATTTT. Translating it yields CASSLVGANQPQHF.

The rearrangement uses TRBV19 and TRBJ2-5; perhaps D is TRBD1 or TRBD2 (5 bases each). The CDR3 length is 14 residues. V lost 6 bases to trimming and J lost 1 base, with 12 bases between them. Germline CDR1 is LNHDA and CDR2 is SQIVND (reference sequence). DNA for the CDR3: TGTGCCAGTAGGGAGAGGGGCACCCAAGAGACCCAGTACTTC. It specifies CASRERGTQETQYF.

The chain couples TRBV6-5 to TRBJ2-5; no definite D call. Germline V gives CDR1 MNHEY, CDR2 SVGAGI. The V and J ends lost 5 bases and 3 bases respectively, with 10 bases between them. The CDR3 covers 13 residues. CDR3 in amino acids: CASSRSQEETQYF. The CDR3, as DNA: TGTGCCAGCAGTCGCTCACAAGAAGAGACCCAGTACTTC.

This clonotype came up a few times. The chain joins TRBV2 to TRBJ2-3, with D perhaps TRBD1 (6 bases). From germline, CDR1 is SNHLY and CDR2 FYNNEI. With 7 bases removed from V and 2 bases from J, the gap between germline ends came to 13 bases. The CDR3 is 14 residues long. DNA for the CDR3: TGTGCCAGCACTTGGACAGCTCTCACAGATACGCAGTATTTT. Its translation is CASTWTALTDTQYF. The variable domain in full, completed from reference TRBV2 and TRBJ2-3, reads EPEVTQTPSHQVTQMGQEVILRCVPISNHLYFYWYRQILGQKVEFLVSFYNNEISEKSEIFDDQFSVERPDGSNFTLKIRSTKLEDSAMYFCASTWTALTDTQYFGPGTRLTVL.

The CDR3 DNA sequence: TGCAGTGCTAGCTCAGGGATTCGGTCGGAATTCAATCAGCCCCAGCATTTT. Protein product: CSASSGIRSEFNQPQHF. This rearrangement joins TRBV20-1 to TRBJ1-5; D is perhaps TRBD1 (5 bases). Per germline, CDR1 DFQATT and CDR2 SNEGSKA (reference sequence). V lost 3 bases and J lost 3, with 21 bases in between. The CDR3 is made up of 17 amino acids.

This clonotype was seen a few times. This chain connects TRBV28 to TRBJ1-4; 8 nucleotides agree with TRBD1. The CDR3 sequence is 18 residues long. The ends lost 9 bases at V and 0 bases at J; junction bases unmatched: 15. From germline, CDR1 is MDHEN and CDR2 SYDVKM. The CDR3 region is CASYPTGQELATNEKLFF. CDR3 DNA: TGTGCCAGTTACCCAACGGGACAGGAACTCGCAACTAATGAAAAACTGTTTTTT. Using reference TRBV28 and TRBJ1-4 for the parts outside the CDR3, the full variable domain is DVKVTQSSRYLVKRTGEKVFLECVQDMDHENMFWYRQDPGLGLRLIYFSYDVKMKEKGDIPEGYSVSREKKERFSLILESASTNQTSMYLCASYPTGQELATNEKLFFGSGTQLSVL.

This chain links TRBV10-3 with TRBJ2-7; D call uncertain. The CDR3 extends over 15 amino acids. Trimming cost V 3 bases and J 2 bases, with 14 bases left between them. CDR1 is ENHRY and CDR2 is SYGVKD in the germline V gene. The CDR3 loop is CAISEGFGRAYEQYF. The CDR3 DNA reads as TGTGCCATCAGTGAAGGTTTTGGCAGAGCCTACGAGCAGTACTTC.

There are a few counts of this clonotype. This chain connects TRBV21-1 to TRBJ2-7; TRBD1, the table's D call, lacks a check against the DNA. TRBV21-1 is an annotated pseudogene. The CDR3 contains 13 residues. The CDR3 DNA sequence: TGTGCCAGCAGCAAATACAGGGGGCACGAGCAGTACTTC. Its protein is CASSKYRGHEQYF.

This chain uses TRBV4-3 with TRBJ2-6; D ambiguous. Trimming pared 0 bases from V and 0 bases from J, leaving 18 bases between. There are 20 residues in the CDR3. Germline CDR1 and CDR2: LGHNA and YSLEER. CDR3: CASSQEKASRFYSGANVLTF. CDR3 bases: TGCGCCAGCAGCCAAGAGAAAGCCAGCCGGTTCTACTCTGGGGCCAACGTCCTGACTTTC.

The V and J genes are TRBV6-2 or TRBV6-3 and TRBJ1-5; 12 bases align to TRBD1. This CDR3 contains 19 residues. Germline V gene lookup returns CDR1 MNHEY and CDR2 SVGEGT. V dropped 5 bases and J dropped 0; count of bases not matched to a gene: 11. CDR3 sequence reads: CASSTSGTGGFYSNQPQHF. As DNA, the CDR3 is TGTGCCAGCAGTACTTCCGGGACAGGGGGCTTCTATAGCAATCAGCCCCAGCATTTT.

The chain recombines TRBV4-3 with TRBJ1-1, with a tentative D call TRBD1 (6 bases). Per the germline V gene, CDR1 is LGHNA and CDR2 is YSLEER. The CDR3 is 12 residues long. Trimming took 8 bases from V and 5 from J, leaving 12 bases between them. In DNA, the CDR3 is TGCGCCAGCGGGGGGCAGGATACTGAAGCTTTCTTT. The encoded protein is CASGGQDTEAFF.

The chain joins TRBV20-1 to TRBJ2-1; D is uncertain. Germline loops: CDR1 DFQATT, CDR2 SNEGSKA (reference sequence). The V end lost 7 bases, the J end lost 7 bases, and 17 bases lay between the germline ends. This CDR3 is built from 13 residues. CDR3 sequence (DNA): TGCAGTGTCCCGTCAACGTTTAGGAATGAGCAGTTCTTC. It encodes CSVPSTFRNEQFF.

This clonotype was observed a handful of times. This chain links TRBV12-3 or TRBV12-4 with TRBJ2-3; 8 nucleotides agree with TRBD1. The CDR3 contains 14 residues. J gave up 5 bases and V 6 bases, and 7 bases lay outside the gene matches. CDR3 in amino acids: CASSRTGPKDTQYF. CDR3 DNA sequence: TGTGCCAGCAGCCGGACAGGGCCAAAAGATACGCAGTATTTT.

This clonotype was counted a few times. The CDR3 DNA is TGCAGTGCTAGGTTACAGGGTGGCACTGAAGCTTTCTTT. Its protein product is CSARLQGGTEAFF. The gene calls are TRBV20-1 and TRBJ1-1; the D gene is possibly TRBD1 (6 bases). V dropped 3 bases and J dropped 4 bases, with 12 bases sitting between them. CDR1 is DFQATT, CDR2 SNEGSKA, per germline (reference sequence). This CDR3 spans 13 amino acids.

The chain uses TRBV7-2 and TRBJ1-1; the D is unclear. This CDR3 comprises 14 residues. Germline CDR1 SGHTA, CDR2 FQGNSA. With 4 bases removed from V and 2 bases from J, the gap between germline ends came to 11 bases. CDR3 protein: CASSSEGINTEAFF. The CDR3 nucleotides are TGTGCCAGCAGCTCCGAAGGAATCAACACTGAAGCTTTCTTT.

This clonotype was seen only a few times. The chain combines TRBV7-9 with TRBJ1-1; 7 positions agree with TRBD1. This CDR3 has 16 amino acids. CDR1 is SEHNR, CDR2 FQNEAQ, per germline (reference sequence). After removal of 5 bases from V and 0 bases from J, the junction contained 9 bases not matched to a gene. The CDR3 loop reads CASSLPGQILNTEAFF. As DNA, the CDR3 is TGTGCCAGCAGCCTACCGGGACAGATTTTGAACACTGAAGCTTTCTTT.

The gene calls are TRBV13 and TRBJ2-3; 10 bases are shared with TRBD2. Germline values: CDR1 PRHDT, CDR2 FYEKMQ (reference sequence). The CDR3 has 17 amino acids. V gave up 5 bases and J gave up 2 bases; unmatched junction bases: 10. CDR3 amino acids: CASSHQEREGYTDTQYF. The CDR3 DNA is TGTGCCAGCAGCCACCAAGAGCGGGAGGGTTACACAGATACGCAGTATTTT.

This clonotype was counted ten times or more. The V call is TRBV20-1, the J call TRBJ2-1, with 12 bases fitting TRBD2. The CDR3 length is 16 residues. Germline CDR1 DFQATT, CDR2 SNEGSKA (reference sequence). Trimming removed 5 bases from V and 6 bases from J; junction bases left unmatched: 11. The CDR3 nucleotides are TGCAGTGCTCCCTATCCGACTAGCGGGAGTTTCAATGAGCAGTTCTTC. Protein product: CSAPYPTSGSFNEQFF.

V and J are TRBV6-5 and TRBJ1-5; maybe TRBD1 (5 bases). This CDR3 is built from 19 residues. V dropped 2 bases and J dropped 2 bases, with 22 bases sitting between them. The germline V gene encodes CDR1 MNHEY and CDR2 SVGAGI. CDR3 region: CASSYAFRQGSRGNQPQHF. For the CDR3, the DNA is TGTGCCAGCAGTTACGCATTCCGGCAGGGAAGTAGGGGCAATCAGCCCCAGCATTTT.

This clonotype was found a few times. The chain uses TRBV6-2 or TRBV6-3 and TRBJ2-1, with 9 bases that match TRBD2. This CDR3 spans 16 amino acids. V gave up 7 bases and J gave up 5 bases; unmatched junction bases: 12. CDR1 is MNHEY, CDR2 SVGEGT, per germline. This CDR3 is CASNNEPGLANNEQFF. The CDR3 DNA sequence: TGTGCCAGCAATAACGAACCGGGACTAGCAAACAATGAGCAGTTCTTC.

This rearrangement joins TRBV5-1 to TRBJ2-5; possible D gene TRBD2, 6 bases. The CDR3 totals 13 residues. V was trimmed by 4 bases and J by 11 bases, leaving 18 bases between them. Germline V gene data show CDR1 as SGHRS and CDR2 as YFSETQ. The DNA of the CDR3 is TGCGCCAGCAGCCCCTTCGGGGGTCATGAGCAGTACTTC. It translates to CASSPFGGHEQYF.

This clonotype was seen only a few times. V gene TRBV28 combines with J gene TRBJ2-7, with a weak D call TRBD1 (5 bases). CDR3 length: 14 residues. Germline loops: CDR1 MDHEN, CDR2 SYDVKM. V dropped 6 bases and J dropped 2 bases, with 14 bases sitting between them. CDR3 amino acids: CASRSQDHPYEQYF. The CDR3 region has the DNA TGTGCCAGCAGATCACAGGACCATCCCTACGAGCAGTACTTC.

CDR3 bases: TGTGCCAGCAGGCCGACATTCCAAGAGACCCAGTACTTC. Its protein product is CASRPTFQETQYF. This rearrangement joins TRBV6-5 to TRBJ2-5; D unresolved. Deletions cut 6 bases from V and 1 base from J, with 9 bases between. This CDR3 is built from 13 residues. The germline gives CDR1 MNHEY, CDR2 SVGAGI.

This sequence joins TRBV5-6 and TRBJ2-4, with TRBD2 identical over 7 bases. The J call may be in error: the DNA end matches TRBJ2-7 better. Germline values: CDR1 SGHDT, CDR2 YYEEEE. The CDR3 loop spans 13 amino acids. In DNA form, the CDR3 reads TGTGCCAGCAGTATGGGAGGGAGTCACGAGCAGTACTTC. Translation gives CASSMGGSHEQYF.

The CDR3 coding sequence is TGTGCCAGCAGCCAAAACCCCGGGACTAGGTTATACAATGAGCAGTTCTTC. Translating gives CASSQNPGTRLYNEQFF. The chain links TRBV4-2 to TRBJ2-1; 8 positions agree with TRBD2. The germline V gene has CDR1 LGHNA and CDR2 YNFKEQ. CDR3 length: 17 residues. The junction had 10 bases not matched to a gene; V was cut back by 2 bases and J by 4 bases.